This T cell receptor beta chain was identified during a study of monozygotic twins with inflammatory bowel disease. Study conclusions and caveats: With inverse Simpson as the measure, TCRbeta diversity was lower in IBD patients than in healthy co-twins. Resolution of different T cell subtypes was not achieved.

TCRdb re-called the 5' RACE reads; every CDR3 protein appears as one record, without DNA. The sample shows approximately 400,000 distinct CDR3 sequences, and 2% to 3% sits with its ten largest clones. The CDR3 is 14 amino acids. Notes on this clonotype: Antigen unknown.

Sequencing was performed on blood. The sequence was collected from a human donor with ulcerative colitis or Crohn's disease, or a healthy co-twin of an affected twin (not recorded which). The rearrangement joins TRBV12-3 or TRBV12-4 to TRBJ1-1; TCRdb reports TRBD1, a call that lacks DNA to check it against. The CDR3 sequence is CASRFDRLNTEAFF.